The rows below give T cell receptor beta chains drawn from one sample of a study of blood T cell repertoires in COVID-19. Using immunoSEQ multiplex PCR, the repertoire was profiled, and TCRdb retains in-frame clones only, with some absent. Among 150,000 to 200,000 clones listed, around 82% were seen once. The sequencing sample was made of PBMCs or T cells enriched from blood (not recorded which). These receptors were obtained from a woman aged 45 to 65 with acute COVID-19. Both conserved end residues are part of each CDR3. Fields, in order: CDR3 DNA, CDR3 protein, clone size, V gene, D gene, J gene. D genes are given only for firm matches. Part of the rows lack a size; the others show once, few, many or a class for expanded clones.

CDR3 DNA: TGTGCCAGCAGTGGCAGGGAAAGCTATGGCTACACCTTC; CDR3 protein: CASSGRESYGYTF; clone size: NA; V gene: TRBV2; D gene: NA; J gene: TRBJ1-2
CDR3 DNA: TGCGCCAGCAGCTTGGAGCGCTTGCACACTGAAGCTTTCTTT; CDR3 protein: CASSLERLHTEAFF; clone size: NA; V gene: TRBV5-1; D gene: NA; J gene: TRBJ1-1
CDR3 DNA: TGCGCCAGCAGCCAAGACCCCCAGGGCGCAGAGACCCAGTACTTC; CDR3 protein: CASSQDPQGAETQYF; clone size: NA; V gene: TRBV4-1; D gene: NA; J gene: TRBJ2-5
CDR3 DNA: TGTGCCAGCAGCCGCCTGGCGGGGGGGGTTAATGAGCAGTTCTTC; CDR3 protein: CASSRLAGGVNEQFF; clone size: NA; V gene: TRBV11-2; D gene: TRBD2; J gene: TRBJ2-1
CDR3 DNA: TGTGCCAGTAGTATACAGGGTTTTGGCTACACCTTC; CDR3 protein: CASSIQGFGYTF; clone size: few; V gene: TRBV19; D gene: NA; J gene: TRBJ1-2
CDR3 DNA: TGCGCCAGCAGCTTCGGACTAGCGGGGGGGTACACAGATACGCAGTATTTT; CDR3 protein: CASSFGLAGGYTDTQYF; clone size: NA; V gene: TRBV5-1; D gene: TRBD2; J gene: TRBJ2-3
CDR3 DNA: TGTGCCAGCAGCCAAGGGACTAGCGGGGTCTCGCAAGAGACCCAGTACTTC; CDR3 protein: CASSQGTSGVSQETQYF; clone size: once; V gene: TRBV3-1/TRBV3-2; D gene: TRBD2; J gene: TRBJ2-5
CDR3 DNA: TGTGCCAGCAGTAGGAGAGAGGCCCCGGCTAACTATGGCTACACCTTC; CDR3 protein: CASSRREAPANYGYTF; clone size: NA; V gene: TRBV6-6; D gene: NA; J gene: TRBJ1-2
CDR3 DNA: TGTGCCAGCAGTTCGGGGTCACTTAGCAATCAGCCCCAGCATTTT; CDR3 protein: CASSSGSLSNQPQHF; clone size: few; V gene: TRBV28; D gene: NA; J gene: TRBJ1-5
CDR3 DNA: TGTGCCAGCAGCACTCCAGGGGTCTACAATGAGCAGTTCTTC; CDR3 protein: CASSTPGVYNEQFF; clone size: NA; V gene: TRBV5-4; D gene: NA; J gene: TRBJ2-1
CDR3 DNA: TGTGCCAGCTTCCGGAGGGGCCCCAACTATGGCTACACCTTC; CDR3 protein: CASFRRGPNYGYTF; clone size: NA; V gene: TRBV28; D gene: NA; J gene: TRBJ1-2
CDR3 DNA: TGTGCCATCAGGGACCAACAGGGGGGCTTCACGGATACGCAGTATTTT; CDR3 protein: CAIRDQQGGFTDTQYF; clone size: NA; V gene: TRBV10-3; D gene: TRBD1; J gene: TRBJ2-3
CDR3 DNA: TGTACCAGTGACAGGGCACGAACTGAAGCTTTCTTT; CDR3 protein: CTSDRARTEAFF; clone size: once; V gene: TRBV2; D gene: TRBD1; J gene: TRBJ1-1
CDR3 DNA: TGTGCCAGCAGTGAACCCGGGGAGGGAGGTGAAAAACTGTTTTTT; CDR3 protein: CASSEPGEGGEKLFF; clone size: NA; V gene: TRBV6-1; D gene: NA; J gene: TRBJ1-4
CDR3 DNA: TGTGCCAGCAGCATTTACAGGAATAACTATGGCTACACCTTC; CDR3 protein: CASSIYRNNYGYTF; clone size: NA; V gene: TRBV7-9; D gene: NA; J gene: TRBJ1-2
CDR3 DNA: TGTGCCAGCAGCGTATCCCCCGAGGGGGCCCAGCATTTT; CDR3 protein: CASSVSPEGAQHF; clone size: NA; V gene: TRBV9; D gene: NA; J gene: TRBJ1-5
CDR3 DNA: TGTGCCAGCAGCTTACTCGGGACAGGTGAAGCTAATGAAAAACTGTTTTTT; CDR3 protein: CASSLLGTGEANEKLFF; clone size: NA; V gene: TRBV13; D gene: TRBD1; J gene: TRBJ1-4
CDR3 DNA: TGCGCCAGCAGCTGGCTAGCGGGGGGCCTCCAAGAGACCCAGTACTTC; CDR3 protein: CASSWLAGGLQETQYF; clone size: NA; V gene: TRBV5-1; D gene: TRBD2; J gene: TRBJ2-5
CDR3 DNA: TGCACCGTGGGGGACAGGGGGCTCGGTGTAGACCAGCCCCAGCATTTT; CDR3 protein: CTVGDRGLGVDQPQHF; clone size: NA; V gene: TRBV28; D gene: TRBD1; J gene: TRBJ1-5
CDR3 DNA: TGTGCCTGGAGTGTGTCCGGGGGAACCGGGGAGCTGTTTTTT; CDR3 protein: CAWSVSGGTGELFF; clone size: NA; V gene: TRBV30; D gene: NA; J gene: TRBJ2-2
CDR3 DNA: TGTGCCAGCAGCGCAACAGGGGGCGCGGGTGAAAAACTGTTTTTT; CDR3 protein: CASSATGGAGEKLFF; clone size: few; V gene: TRBV11-2; D gene: TRBD1; J gene: TRBJ1-4
CDR3 DNA: TGTGCCAGCAGCCAAGTCAAGGGGGAAGCTTTCTTT; CDR3 protein: CASSQVKGEAFF; clone size: NA; V gene: TRBV3-1/TRBV3-2; D gene: NA; J gene: TRBJ1-1
CDR3 DNA: TGTGCCAGCAGCCTCACGGGGGGAACTGAAGCTTTCTTT; CDR3 protein: CASSLTGGTEAFF; clone size: NA; V gene: TRBV28; D gene: NA; J gene: TRBJ1-1
CDR3 DNA: TGTGCCAGCAGTTCGGGACAGACGAGGGAGACCCAGTACTTC; CDR3 protein: CASSSGQTRETQYF; clone size: NA; V gene: TRBV27; D gene: TRBD1; J gene: TRBJ2-5
CDR3 DNA: TGTGCCAGCACGCCAGCCGGGACAGGAGGATCACCCCTCCACTTT; CDR3 protein: CASTPAGTGGSPLHF; clone size: many; V gene: TRBV6-5; D gene: TRBD1; J gene: TRBJ1-6
CDR3 DNA: TGTGCCAGCAGCCGGTCAATTGGGGCCAATGAGCAGTTCTTC; CDR3 protein: CASSRSIGANEQFF; clone size: NA; V gene: TRBV7-6; D gene: NA; J gene: TRBJ2-1
CDR3 DNA: TGTGCCAGCTCACCACCGGGGGCTATTAGCAATCAGCCCCAGCATTTT; CDR3 protein: CASSPPGAISNQPQHF; clone size: NA; V gene: TRBV18; D gene: NA; J gene: TRBJ1-5
CDR3 DNA: TGTGCCAGCAGCGAGAGCGACCGAACCGGGGAGCTGTTTTTT; CDR3 protein: CASSESDRTGELFF; clone size: NA; V gene: TRBV11-2; D gene: NA; J gene: TRBJ2-2
CDR3 DNA: TGTGCCAGCAGCTTGGGGGACAGGGAAGGCTACACCTTC; CDR3 protein: CASSLGDREGYTF; clone size: NA; V gene: TRBV7-3; D gene: TRBD1; J gene: TRBJ1-2
CDR3 DNA: TGTGCCAGCAGGGGGGGACAGAACTATGGCTACACCTTC; CDR3 protein: CASRGGQNYGYTF; clone size: NA; V gene: TRBV28; D gene: TRBD1; J gene: TRBJ1-2
CDR3 DNA: TGTGCCAGCAGACAGGGATCAGGAAACACCATATATTTT; CDR3 protein: CASRQGSGNTIYF; clone size: NA; V gene: TRBV7-2; D gene: NA; J gene: TRBJ1-3
CDR3 DNA: TGTGCCAGCAGTGGATGGACAGACATGAACACTGAAGCTTTCTTT; CDR3 protein: CASSGWTDMNTEAFF; clone size: few; V gene: TRBV6-4; D gene: NA; J gene: TRBJ1-1
CDR3 DNA: TGTGCCAGCAGCGGGCTAGGAGGCGATGAGACCCAGTACTTC; CDR3 protein: CASSGLGGDETQYF; clone size: NA; V gene: TRBV6-5; D gene: NA; J gene: TRBJ2-5
CDR3 DNA: TGTGCCAGCAGTTTATGGGGGAGGGGCCGGAATTCACCCCTCCACTTT; CDR3 protein: CASSLWGRGRNSPLHF; clone size: NA; V gene: TRBV28; D gene: NA; J gene: TRBJ1-6
CDR3 DNA: TGTGCCATCAGTGAGGAACAGGGAAGTGGCTACACCTTC; CDR3 protein: CAISEEQGSGYTF; clone size: NA; V gene: TRBV10-3; D gene: NA; J gene: TRBJ1-2
CDR3 DNA: TGTGCCAGCTCTTCGGAAGGGGGCAATCAGCCCCAGCATTTT; CDR3 protein: CASSSEGGNQPQHF; clone size: few; V gene: TRBV18; D gene: NA; J gene: TRBJ1-5
CDR3 DNA: TGTGCCAGCAGCCAAGATTGGAAACAGGGCGGCGGCTACACCTTC; CDR3 protein: CASSQDWKQGGGYTF; clone size: few; V gene: TRBV4-2; D gene: NA; J gene: TRBJ1-2
CDR3 DNA: TGTGCCAGCAGCTTTTCCCCAGGGGGGCAGGGGATTTTTAGCAATCAGCCCCAGCATTTT; CDR3 protein: CASSFSPGGQGIFSNQPQHF; clone size: few; V gene: TRBV12-1; D gene: NA; J gene: TRBJ1-5
CDR3 DNA: TGTGCCAGCAGCTTGTCCCGAAGTTACACATCTCAAGAGACCCAGTACTTC; CDR3 protein: CASSLSRSYTSQETQYF; clone size: NA; V gene: TRBV7-9; D gene: NA; J gene: TRBJ2-5
CDR3 DNA: TGTGCCAGCAGCCCCGCAACCCGGGACAGAGGAGGCCCTGGAAACACCATATATTTT; CDR3 protein: CASSPATRDRGGPGNTIYF; clone size: NA; V gene: TRBV14; D gene: TRBD1; J gene: TRBJ1-3
CDR3 DNA: TGTGCCAGCAGTCCGGGACAGGCATACAATGAGCAGTTCTTC; CDR3 protein: CASSPGQAYNEQFF; clone size: few; V gene: TRBV6-5; D gene: TRBD1; J gene: TRBJ2-1
CDR3 DNA: TGTGCCAGCAGGGCAAAGGGGGCAACGGAAAAACTGTTTTTT; CDR3 protein: CASRAKGATEKLFF; clone size: NA; V gene: TRBV6-5; D gene: TRBD1; J gene: TRBJ1-4
CDR3 DNA: TGTGCCAGCAGCCCGTCCTGGGCTGGGGAAAAACTGTTTTTT; CDR3 protein: CASSPSWAGEKLFF; clone size: NA; V gene: TRBV7-8; D gene: NA; J gene: TRBJ1-4
CDR3 DNA: TGTGCCAGCAGTCAAACAGGGGTTGCCAAAAACATTCAGTACTTC; CDR3 protein: CASSQTGVAKNIQYF; clone size: NA; V gene: TRBV6-2/TRBV6-3; D gene: TRBD1; J gene: TRBJ2-4
CDR3 DNA: TGTGCCAGCAAGCAGGGGGCGCTTAACTATGGCTACACCTTC; CDR3 protein: CASKQGALNYGYTF; clone size: NA; V gene: TRBV28; D gene: TRBD1; J gene: TRBJ1-2
CDR3 DNA: TGTGCCAGCAGCCAAGCAGCTTTATCGGAGAGGCGGGGGGCCCGTAATGAGCAGTTCTTC; CDR3 protein: CASSQAALSERRGARNEQFF; clone size: NA; V gene: TRBV3-1/TRBV3-2; D gene: TRBD2; J gene: TRBJ2-1
CDR3 DNA: TGTGCCAGCAGGAATAGAGCGGGGAGTACAGATACGCAGTATTTT; CDR3 protein: CASRNRAGSTDTQYF; clone size: NA; V gene: TRBV6-5; D gene: TRBD2; J gene: TRBJ2-3
CDR3 DNA: TGTGCCAGCAGTTTACAGGGGGCTGGGTATGGCTACACCTTC; CDR3 protein: CASSLQGAGYGYTF; clone size: NA; V gene: TRBV6-5; D gene: TRBD1; J gene: TRBJ1-2
CDR3 DNA: TGCGCCAGCAGCCAAAGTTCGGCAGGGGGGTTCGAAGATACGCAGTATTTT; CDR3 protein: CASSQSSAGGFEDTQYF; clone size: NA; V gene: TRBV4-1; D gene: NA; J gene: TRBJ2-3
CDR3 DNA: TGTGCCAGCAGTTGGGCTAGCGGGGGGGCAGATACGCAGTATTTT; CDR3 protein: CASSWASGGADTQYF; clone size: NA; V gene: TRBV27; D gene: TRBD2; J gene: TRBJ2-3
CDR3 DNA: TGTGCCAGCAGCTTAGCGGGGGGCTATGGCTACACCTTC; CDR3 protein: CASSLAGGYGYTF; clone size: NA; V gene: TRBV7-8; D gene: NA; J gene: TRBJ1-2
CDR3 DNA: TGTGCCAGCAGTAGCGGGGGGGCACCGGATACGCAGTATTTT; CDR3 protein: CASSSGGAPDTQYF; clone size: NA; V gene: TRBV6-5; D gene: TRBD2; J gene: TRBJ2-3
CDR3 DNA: TGTGCCAGCAGCCAAGATCGCTATGGCTACACCTTC; CDR3 protein: CASSQDRYGYTF; clone size: NA; V gene: TRBV4-2; D gene: NA; J gene: TRBJ1-2
CDR3 DNA: TGTGCCAGCAGCCATCTAGACAGGGCCCCAGATACGCAGTATTTT; CDR3 protein: CASSHLDRAPDTQYF; clone size: NA; V gene: TRBV3-1/TRBV3-2; D gene: TRBD1; J gene: TRBJ2-3
CDR3 DNA: TGTGCCAGCAGTTACGGCGGGGGACAGGGGCCGCAGCCCCAGCATTTT; CDR3 protein: CASSYGGGQGPQPQHF; clone size: NA; V gene: TRBV6-5; D gene: TRBD1; J gene: TRBJ1-5